This T cell receptor (beta chain) derives from a study of blood T cell repertoires in COVID-19 (dated by TCRdb to about 2020). In terms of the full investigation: The collaborator samples originated in the United States, Italy and Spain and spanned the acute and convalescent phases of COVID-19. The dataset comprised deeply sampled blood TCRbeta repertoires from subjects exposed to, actively infected with, or recovered from COVID-19. Samples were obtained from the ongoing ImmuneRACE study (first 160 participants) and from about 1,300 subjects provided by 6 global collaborators. A de-identified subject ID, COVID-19 status, age in years and sex were almost always included in the sample metadata. Where HLA class I and class II types were available, the types were taken from metadata supplied by the sample provider, not from assay-based typing. A freely available public database, intended as a resource for researchers studying the immune response to SARS-CoV-2, is where the repertoires were released. The material from the prospective study consisted of cDNA or gDNA derived from T cells, B-cell-depleted T cells, or PBMCs. Study-wide conclusions, independent of this receptor: Clinical and demographic metadata were provided uncurated, with the amount varying by source and participant.

The germline V gene sets CDR1 to LGHNA and CDR2 to YSLEER. V loses 4 bases of germline sequence and J loses 8 bases, and the interval between the two ends is 20 bases. Its CDR3 holds 15 amino acids, cysteine through phenylalanine. Only CDR3 DNA is held: 45 bases, read in frame from base 1. The immunoSEQ Assay, a bias-controlled multiplex PCR, was used to amplify TCRbeta CDR3 regions from genomic DNA. Per the original workflow: The number of nucleated cells in each sample was estimated from the amplification of reference gene primers within the assay. Sequence reads were collapsed and filtered to measure the absolute abundance of every unique TCRbeta CDR3 rearrangement. For each sample, productive Simpson clonality was calculated as the square root of Simpson's diversity index across productive rearrangements. TCRdb provides this immuneACCESS table in a form limited to in-frame rearrangements. Some clones are lacking; in checked studies, under half of them reflect an unresolved V gene, and why the rest are absent is not known. The DNA was the basis for D and trimming; V, J and clone size are from that table. The sample table contains 10,000 to 15,000 clones; only one count was recorded for 65% to 90% of them. 25% of the sample is in the top ten clones.

Each collaborating institution followed its own protocols to collect whole blood in K2EDTA tubes. Collaborator samples were shipped for TCRbeta analysis as frozen whole blood, isolated PBMCs, or DNA extracted from either sample type. This clone was seen just once. This clone's antigen is unknown. It has no much larger one-base neighbor in the sample; base qualities were not kept. The rearranged segments are TRBV4-3 and TRBJ1-2; the D gene cannot be named for sure. This TCR derives from a man between 35 and 55 years old with active or convalescent COVID-19. The sequencing input was peripheral blood. The CDR3 region has the sequence CASSPGRKGSLGYTF. The bases are TGCGCCAGCAGCCCCGGGAGGAAGGGAAGTTTGGGCTACACCTTC.